This T cell receptor beta chain was recovered during a study of control samples from healthy donors and cancer patients. The method was immunoSEQ multiplex PCR; TCRdb's version includes in-frame clones alone and lacks a portion of them. The data contain over 100,000 clones, 90% of them singletons. Germline-derived CDR1 and CDR2 are LNHDA and SQIVND (reference sequence). V lost 5 bases and J lost 10; bases outside the gene matches: 4. The CDR3 runs 11 residues. The chain has TRBV19 and TRBJ1-2; 7 nucleotides align to TRBD1. Sequenced material: blood. The TCR comes from a man aged 35 to 55 in good health. The CDR3 reads CASSFGQDYTF. The CDR3 DNA follows: TGTGCCAGTAGTTTTGGACAGGACTACACCTTC. Combining the CDR3 with reference TRBV19 and TRBJ1-2 gives the whole variable domain DGGITQSPKYLFRKEGQNVTLSCEQNLNHDAMYWYRQDPGQGLRLIYYSQIVNDFQKGDIAEGYSVSREKKESFPLTVTSAQKNPTAFYLCASSFGQDYTFGSGTRLTVV.